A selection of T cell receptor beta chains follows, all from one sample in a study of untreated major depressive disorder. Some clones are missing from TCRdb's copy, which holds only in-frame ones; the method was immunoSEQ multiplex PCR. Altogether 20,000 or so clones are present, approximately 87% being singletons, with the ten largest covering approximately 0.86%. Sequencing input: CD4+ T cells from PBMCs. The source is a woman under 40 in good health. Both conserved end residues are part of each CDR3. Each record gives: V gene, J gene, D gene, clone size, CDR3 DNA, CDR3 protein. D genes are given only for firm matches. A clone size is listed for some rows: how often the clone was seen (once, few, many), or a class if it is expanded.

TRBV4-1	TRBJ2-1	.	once	TGCGCCAGCAGCCACCCGGGACACAACAATGAGCAGTTCTTC	CASSHPGHNNEQFF
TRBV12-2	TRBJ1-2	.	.	TGTGCAAGTCGCTTAGTCCCGACAGGGTTGGACGGCTACACCTTC	CASRLVPTGLDGYTF
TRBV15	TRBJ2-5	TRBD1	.	TGTGCCACCAGCAGCAGGGACAGGGGTGGAAAAGAGACCCAGTACTTC	CATSSRDRGGKETQYF
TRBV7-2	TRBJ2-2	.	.	TGTGCCAGCAGCTTCCAACTCGGGGAGCTGTTTTTT	CASSFQLGELFF
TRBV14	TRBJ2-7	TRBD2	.	TGTGCCAGCAGCCCGCAACCGGGACTAGCGGGACTTAGCTACGAGCAGTACTTC	CASSPQPGLAGLSYEQYF
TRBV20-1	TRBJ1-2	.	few	TGCAGTGCTAGAGAGAATTACGGCTACACCTTC	CSARENYGYTF
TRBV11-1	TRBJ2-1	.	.	TGTGCCAGCAGCTTAATACTAGCCTCCTACAATGAGCAGTTCTTC	CASSLILASYNEQFF
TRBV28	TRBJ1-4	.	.	TGTGCCAGCAGCGCCGGGACCCCCTTCGGAAAACTGTTTTTT	CASSAGTPFGKLFF
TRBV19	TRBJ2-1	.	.	TGTGCCACCGACTCCAGGTCCTACAATGAGCAGTTCTTC	CATDSRSYNEQFF
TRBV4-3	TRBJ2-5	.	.	TGCGCCAGCAGCCAAGAGACCCAGTACTTC	CASSQETQYF
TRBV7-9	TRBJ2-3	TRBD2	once	TGTGCCAGCAGCTTATATGCGGGAGCCACAGATACGCAGTATTTT	CASSLYAGATDTQYF
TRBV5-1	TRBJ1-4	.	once	TGCGCCAGCAGCCAGACAACAGGAACCAATGAAAAACTGTTTTTT	CASSQTTGTNEKLFF
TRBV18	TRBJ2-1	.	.	TGTGCCAGCTCACCCCTCCGACTGTCGGGGGAGCAGTTCTTC	CASSPLRLSGEQFF
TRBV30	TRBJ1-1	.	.	TGTGCCTGGACAAACAGGGTCAATACTGAAGCTTTCTTT	CAWTNRVNTEAFF
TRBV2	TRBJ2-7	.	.	TGTGCCAGCAGTGATCCCCCCTCTTACGAGCAGTACTTC	CASSDPPSYEQYF
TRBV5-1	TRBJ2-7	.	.	TGCGCCAGCAGCTGGGACCGGAGCTCCTACGAGCAGTACTTC	CASSWDRSSYEQYF
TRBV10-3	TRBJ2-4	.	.	TGTGCCGCTGCTAGTGTGGCCAAAAACATTCAGTACTTC	CAAASVAKNIQYF
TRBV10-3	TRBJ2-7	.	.	TGTGCCATCAGTGAGTCGAACTACGAGCAGTACTTC	CAISESNYEQYF
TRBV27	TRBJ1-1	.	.	TGTGCCAGCAGTTTAGAGGGCAGGCTGAACACTGAAGCTTTCTTT	CASSLEGRLNTEAFF
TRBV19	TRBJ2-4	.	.	TGTGCCAGTGTACTAAACGGGGAAAACATTCAGTACTTC	CASVLNGENIQYF
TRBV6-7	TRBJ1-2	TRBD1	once	TGTGCCAGCAGTTACCCGGACAGGGGAACCTATGGCTACACCTTC	CASSYPDRGTYGYTF
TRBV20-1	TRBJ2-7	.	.	TGCAGTGCTAATAACGACTACGAGCAGTACTTC	CSANNDYEQYF
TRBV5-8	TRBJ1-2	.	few	TGTGCCAGCAGCTTGGCACAGGGCATCTACTATGGCTACACCTTC	CASSLAQGIYYGYTF
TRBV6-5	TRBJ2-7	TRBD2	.	TGTGCCAGCAGGCGGACTAGCGGGAGTTACGAGCAGTACTTC	CASRRTSGSYEQYF
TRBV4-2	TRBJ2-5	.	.	TGTGCCAGCAGCCGAGGGGACAGGCGGGGGGAGACCCAGTACTTC	CASSRGDRRGETQYF
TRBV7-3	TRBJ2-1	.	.	TGTGCCAGCAGCCCCTTGACAGACAATGAGCAGTTCTTC	CASSPLTDNEQFF
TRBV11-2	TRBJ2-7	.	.	TGTGCCAGCAGCAAAATGTTCTACGAGCAGTACTTC	CASSKMFYEQYF
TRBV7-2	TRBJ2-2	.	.	TGTGCCAGCAGCCTAATGGGCGGGAATGCCGGGGAGCTGTTTTTT	CASSLMGGNAGELFF
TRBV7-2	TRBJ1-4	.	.	TGTGCCAGCACCCCGGGAGGGCGTGATAATGAAAAACTGTTTTTT	CASTPGGRDNEKLFF
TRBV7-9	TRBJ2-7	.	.	TGTGCCAGCAGCTTAGAAGGGTTTAGCGAGCAGTACTTC	CASSLEGFSEQYF
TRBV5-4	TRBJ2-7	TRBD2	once	TGTGCCAGCAGCGGCAGGACTAGCGGGAATTTTTTCGAGCAGTACTTC	CASSGRTSGNFFEQYF
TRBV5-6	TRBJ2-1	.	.	TGTGCCAGCAGCTTTGATGGTAATGAGCAGTTCTTC	CASSFDGNEQFF
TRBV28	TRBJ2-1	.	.	TGTGCCAGCAGTCGGGGTGTAGGCTCCTACAATGAGCAGTTCTTC	CASSRGVGSYNEQFF
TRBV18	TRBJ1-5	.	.	TGTGCCAGCTCACCGGGGGGGACATCCTATAGCAATCAGCCCCAGCATTTT	CASSPGGTSYSNQPQHF
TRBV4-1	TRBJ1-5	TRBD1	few	TGCGCCAGCAGCCCAGAGGGACAGGGGGCGATCAATCAGCCCCAGCATTTT	CASSPEGQGAINQPQHF
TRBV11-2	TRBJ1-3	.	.	TGTGCCAGCAGCTTAGATTTTGGAAACACCATATATTTT	CASSLDFGNTIYF
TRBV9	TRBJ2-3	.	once	TGTGCCAGCAGCGTACAAGGGATTTATAGCACAGATACGCAGTATTTT	CASSVQGIYSTDTQYF
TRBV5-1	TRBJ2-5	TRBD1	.	TGCGCCAGCAGCTTGGCAGGGACAGGGAGTGAGACCCAGTACTTC	CASSLAGTGSETQYF
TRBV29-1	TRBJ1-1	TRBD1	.	TGCAGCGCCATACCCCGGACAGGGGGCGTCACCACTGAAGCTTTCTTT	CSAIPRTGGVTTEAFF
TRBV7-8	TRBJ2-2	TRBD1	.	TGTGCCAGCAGCCACCGGGACAGCTACACCGGGGAGCTGTTTTTT	CASSHRDSYTGELFF
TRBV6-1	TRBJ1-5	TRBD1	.	TGTGCCAGCAGTGAACACCACAGGGGGCAGATACAGCCCCAGCATTTT	CASSEHHRGQIQPQHF
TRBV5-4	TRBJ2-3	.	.	TGTGCCAGCAGCTCCCCCCTACAGGGTCGGATGTCAGATACGCAGTATTTT	CASSSPLQGRMSDTQYF
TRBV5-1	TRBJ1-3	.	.	TGCGCCAGCAGCTCTCACGGCGGCTCTGGAAACACCATATATTTT	CASSSHGGSGNTIYF
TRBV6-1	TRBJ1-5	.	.	TGTGCCAGCAGTAAGATGAACCCCCTAAATCAGCCCCAGCATTTT	CASSKMNPLNQPQHF
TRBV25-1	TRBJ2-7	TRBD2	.	TGTGCCAGCACGGGGGGGACCGACAGATCCTACGAGCAGTACTTC	CASTGGTDRSYEQYF
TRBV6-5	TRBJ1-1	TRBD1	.	TGTGCCAGCAGTCCCCCTCAGGGGGCAGCTTTCTTT	CASSPPQGAAFF
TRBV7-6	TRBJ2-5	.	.	TGTGCCAGCAGCTTAGCATTAGGGGAGACCCAGTACTTC	CASSLALGETQYF